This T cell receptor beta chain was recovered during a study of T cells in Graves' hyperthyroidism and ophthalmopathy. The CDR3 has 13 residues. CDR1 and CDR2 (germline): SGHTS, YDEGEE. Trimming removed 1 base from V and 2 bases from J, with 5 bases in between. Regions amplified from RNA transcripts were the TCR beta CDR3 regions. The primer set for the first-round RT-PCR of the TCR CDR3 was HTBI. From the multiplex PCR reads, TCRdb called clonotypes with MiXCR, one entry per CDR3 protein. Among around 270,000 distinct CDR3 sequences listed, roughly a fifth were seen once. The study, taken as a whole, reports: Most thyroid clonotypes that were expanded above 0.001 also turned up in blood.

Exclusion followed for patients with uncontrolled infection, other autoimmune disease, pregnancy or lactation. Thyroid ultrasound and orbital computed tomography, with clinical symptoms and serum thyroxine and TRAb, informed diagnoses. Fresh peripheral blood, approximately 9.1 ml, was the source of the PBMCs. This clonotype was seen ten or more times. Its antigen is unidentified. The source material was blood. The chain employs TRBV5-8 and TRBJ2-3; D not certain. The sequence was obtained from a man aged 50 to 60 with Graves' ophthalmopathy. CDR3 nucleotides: TGTGCCAGCAGCTTGCGATTCACAGATACGCAGTATTTT. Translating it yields CASSLRFTDTQYF.